This T cell receptor beta chain was identified in a study of T-cell reconstitution after alpha-beta-depleted transplantation in children. Overall study findings and caveats: Two months or so post-transplant, alpha-beta T cells reportedly derived from several hundred expanded graft clones. Some patients' high day-60 TCRbeta diversity was traced to surviving recipient T cells and thymic progenitors. Diversity and T-cell counts at one year after transplant derived mostly from new T cells.

As it was prepared, the TCRbeta library received unique molecular identifiers. Each CDR3 protein gets one entry after TCRdb re-called the PCR reads with MiXCR. The sample holds under 850,000 distinct CDR3 sequences, 13% seen once. V trimming: 4 bases; J trimming: 5 bases; junction bases outside the gene matches: 5. CDR3 length: 14 residues. Per the germline V gene, CDR1 is SGHRS and CDR2 is YFSETQ. Regarding this clonotype: As yet, its antigen is unknown.

The chain has TRBV5-1 and TRBJ2-7; 11 bases line up with TRBD1. The origin of this receptor is a girl aged 2 to 10 with congenital amegakaryocytic thrombocytopenia, due to receive a stem cell transplant. Sample: PBMCs, taken before TCRalphabeta/CD19-depleted stem cell transplant. The chain's CDR3 is CASSTGQGDDEQYF. The DNA for the CDR3 is TGCGCCAGCAGCACGGGACAGGGGGACGACGAGCAGTACTTC.